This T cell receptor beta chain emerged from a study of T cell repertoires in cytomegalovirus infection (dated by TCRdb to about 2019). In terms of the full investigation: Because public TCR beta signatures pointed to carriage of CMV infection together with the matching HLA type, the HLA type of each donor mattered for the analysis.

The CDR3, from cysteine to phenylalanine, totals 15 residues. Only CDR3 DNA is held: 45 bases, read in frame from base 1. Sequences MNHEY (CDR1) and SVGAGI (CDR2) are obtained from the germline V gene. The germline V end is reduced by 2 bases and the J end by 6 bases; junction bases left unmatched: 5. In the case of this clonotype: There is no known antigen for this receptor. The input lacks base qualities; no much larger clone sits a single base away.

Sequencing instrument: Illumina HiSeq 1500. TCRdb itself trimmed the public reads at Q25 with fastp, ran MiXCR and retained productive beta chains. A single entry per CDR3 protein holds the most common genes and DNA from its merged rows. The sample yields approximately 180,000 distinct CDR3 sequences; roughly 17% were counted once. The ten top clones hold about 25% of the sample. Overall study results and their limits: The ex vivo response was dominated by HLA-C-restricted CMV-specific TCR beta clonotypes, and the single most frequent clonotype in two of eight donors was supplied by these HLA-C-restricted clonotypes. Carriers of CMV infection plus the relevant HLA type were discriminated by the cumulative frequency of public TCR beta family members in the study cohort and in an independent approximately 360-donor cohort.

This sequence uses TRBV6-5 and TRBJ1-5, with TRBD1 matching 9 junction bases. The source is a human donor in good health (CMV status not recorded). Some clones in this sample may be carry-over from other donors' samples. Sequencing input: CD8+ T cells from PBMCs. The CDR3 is CASSYRDRAAQPQHF. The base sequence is TGTGCCAGCAGTTACAGGGACAGGGCGGCTCAGCCCCAGCATTTT.